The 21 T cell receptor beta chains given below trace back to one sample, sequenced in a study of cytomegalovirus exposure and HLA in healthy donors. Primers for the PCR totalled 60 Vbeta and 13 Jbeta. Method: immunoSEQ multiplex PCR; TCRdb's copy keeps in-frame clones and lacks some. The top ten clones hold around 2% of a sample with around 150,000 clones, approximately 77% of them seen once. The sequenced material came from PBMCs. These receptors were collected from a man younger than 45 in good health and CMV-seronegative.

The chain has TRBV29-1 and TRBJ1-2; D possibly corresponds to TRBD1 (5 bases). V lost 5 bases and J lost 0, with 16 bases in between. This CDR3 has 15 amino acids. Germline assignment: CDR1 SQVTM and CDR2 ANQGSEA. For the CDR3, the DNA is TGCAGCGTTCTACCCTTCTCGACAGCTAACTATGGCTACACCTTC. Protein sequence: CSVLPFSTANYGYTF.

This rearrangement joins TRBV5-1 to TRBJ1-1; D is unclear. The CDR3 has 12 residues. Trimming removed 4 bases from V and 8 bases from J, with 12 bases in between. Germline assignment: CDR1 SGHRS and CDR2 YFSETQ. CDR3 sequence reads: CASSLIGSEAFF. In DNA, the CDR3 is TGCGCCAGCAGCCTTATCGGGTCGGAAGCTTTCTTT.

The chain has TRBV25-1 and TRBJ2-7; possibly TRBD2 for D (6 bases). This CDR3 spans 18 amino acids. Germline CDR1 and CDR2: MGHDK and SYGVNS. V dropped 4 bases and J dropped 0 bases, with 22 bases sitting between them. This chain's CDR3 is CASSAEVLAPKSSYEQYF. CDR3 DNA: TGTGCCAGCAGTGCAGAAGTTCTAGCGCCAAAGAGCTCCTACGAGCAGTACTTC.

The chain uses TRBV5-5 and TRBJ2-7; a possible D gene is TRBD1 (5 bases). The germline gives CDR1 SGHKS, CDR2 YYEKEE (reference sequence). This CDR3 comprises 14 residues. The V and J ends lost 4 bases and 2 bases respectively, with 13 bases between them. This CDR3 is CASSLSWGAYEQYF. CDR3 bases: TGTGCCAGCAGCCTGTCTTGGGGCGCCTACGAGCAGTACTTC.

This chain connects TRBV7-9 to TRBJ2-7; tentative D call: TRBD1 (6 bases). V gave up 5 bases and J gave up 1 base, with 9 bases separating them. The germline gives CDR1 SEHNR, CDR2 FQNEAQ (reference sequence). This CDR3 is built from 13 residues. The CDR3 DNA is TGTGCCAGCAGCCCTGGGACATCCTACGAGCAGTACTTC. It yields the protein CASSPGTSYEQYF. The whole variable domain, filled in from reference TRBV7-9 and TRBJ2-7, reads DTGVSQNPRHKITKRGQNVTFRCDPISEHNRLYWYRQTLGQGPEFLTYFQNEAQLEKSRLLSDRFSAERPKGSFSTLEIQRTEQGDSAMYLCASSPGTSYEQYFGPGTRLTVT.

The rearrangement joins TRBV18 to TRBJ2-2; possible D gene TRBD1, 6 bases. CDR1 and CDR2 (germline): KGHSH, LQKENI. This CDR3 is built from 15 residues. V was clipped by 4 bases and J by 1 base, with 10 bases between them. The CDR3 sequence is CASSREDRNTGELFF. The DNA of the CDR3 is TGTGCCAGCTCACGCGAGGACAGGAACACCGGGGAGCTGTTTTTT.

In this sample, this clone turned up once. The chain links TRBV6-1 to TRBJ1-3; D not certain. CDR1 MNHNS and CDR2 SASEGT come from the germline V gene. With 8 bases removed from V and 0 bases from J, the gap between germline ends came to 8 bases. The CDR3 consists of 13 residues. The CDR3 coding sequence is TGTGCCAGCGGAGTCCGCTCTGGAAACACCATATATTTT. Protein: CASGVRSGNTIYF.

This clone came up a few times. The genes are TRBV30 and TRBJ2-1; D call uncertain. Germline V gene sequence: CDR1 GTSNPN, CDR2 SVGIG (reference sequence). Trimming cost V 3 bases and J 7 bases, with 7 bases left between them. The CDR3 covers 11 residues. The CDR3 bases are TGTGCCTGGAGCGAGAGGAATGAGCAGTTCTTC. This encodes CAWSERNEQFF.

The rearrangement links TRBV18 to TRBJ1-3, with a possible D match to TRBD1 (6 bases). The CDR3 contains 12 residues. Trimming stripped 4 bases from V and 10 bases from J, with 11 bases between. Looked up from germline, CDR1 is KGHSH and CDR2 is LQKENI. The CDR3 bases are TGTGCCAGCTCACTACCAGGGGCGACCATATATTTT. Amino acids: CASSLPGATIYF.

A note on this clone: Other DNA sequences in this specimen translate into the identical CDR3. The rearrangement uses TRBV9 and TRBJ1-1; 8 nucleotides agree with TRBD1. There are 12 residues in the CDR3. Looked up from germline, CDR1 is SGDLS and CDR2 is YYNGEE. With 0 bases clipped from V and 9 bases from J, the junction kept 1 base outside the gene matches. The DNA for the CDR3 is TGTGCCAGCAGCGTAGGGACAGGGAAAGCTTTCTTT. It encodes CASSVGTGKAFF.

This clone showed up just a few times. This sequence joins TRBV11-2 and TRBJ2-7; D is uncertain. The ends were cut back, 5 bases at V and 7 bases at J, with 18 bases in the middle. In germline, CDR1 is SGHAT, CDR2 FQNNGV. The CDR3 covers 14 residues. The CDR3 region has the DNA TGTGCCAGCAGCACCCTCCCCCTGCGAGGAGAGCAGTACTTC. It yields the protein CASSTLPLRGEQYF.

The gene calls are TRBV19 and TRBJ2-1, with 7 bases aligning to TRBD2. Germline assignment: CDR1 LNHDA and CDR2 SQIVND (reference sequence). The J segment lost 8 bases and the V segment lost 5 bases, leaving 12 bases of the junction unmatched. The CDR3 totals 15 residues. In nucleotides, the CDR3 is TGTGCCAGTAGTGTAAGACTAGCCCGGCAGGATGAGCAGTTCTTC. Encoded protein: CASSVRLARQDEQFF.

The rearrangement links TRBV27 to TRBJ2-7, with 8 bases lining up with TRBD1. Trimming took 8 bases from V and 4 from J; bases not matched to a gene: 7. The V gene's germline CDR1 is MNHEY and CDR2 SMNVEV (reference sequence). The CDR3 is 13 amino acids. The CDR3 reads CASGDRFHYEQYF. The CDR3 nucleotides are TGTGCCAGCGGGGACAGGTTTCATTACGAGCAGTACTTC.

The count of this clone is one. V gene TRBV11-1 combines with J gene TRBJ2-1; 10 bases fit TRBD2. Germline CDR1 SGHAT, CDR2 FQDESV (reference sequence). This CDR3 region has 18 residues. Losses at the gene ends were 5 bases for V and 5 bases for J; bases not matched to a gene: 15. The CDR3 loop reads CASSPASGSFRNNNEQFF. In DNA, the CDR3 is TGTGCCAGCAGCCCGGCTAGCGGGAGTTTTCGGAATAACAATGAGCAGTTCTTC.

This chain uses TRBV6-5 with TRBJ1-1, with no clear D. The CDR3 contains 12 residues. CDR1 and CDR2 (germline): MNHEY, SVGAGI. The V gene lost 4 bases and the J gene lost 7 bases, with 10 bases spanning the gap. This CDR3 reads CASSSRDYEAFF. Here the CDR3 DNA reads TGTGCCAGCAGTTCGAGAGATTATGAAGCTTTCTTT.

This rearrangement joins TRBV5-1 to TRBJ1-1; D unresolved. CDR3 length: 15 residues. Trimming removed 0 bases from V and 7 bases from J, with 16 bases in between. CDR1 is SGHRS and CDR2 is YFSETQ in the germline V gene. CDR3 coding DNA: TGCGCCAGCAGCTTGGAGGCAGGCTCCCAATTTGAAGCTTTCTTT. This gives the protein CASSLEAGSQFEAFF.

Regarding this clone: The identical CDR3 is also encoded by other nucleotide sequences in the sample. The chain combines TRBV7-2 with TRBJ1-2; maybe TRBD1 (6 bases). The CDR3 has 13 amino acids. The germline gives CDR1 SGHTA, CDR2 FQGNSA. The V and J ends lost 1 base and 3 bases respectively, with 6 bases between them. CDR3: CASSLGTDYGYTF. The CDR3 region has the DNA TGTGCCAGCAGCTTAGGGACAGACTATGGCTACACCTTC. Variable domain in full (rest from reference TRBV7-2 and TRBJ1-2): GAGVSQSPSNKVTEKGKDVELRCDPISGHTALYWYRQSLGQGLEFLIYFQGNSAPDKSGLPSDRFSAERTGGSVSTLTIQRTQQEDSAVYLCASSLGTDYGYTFGSGTRLTVV.

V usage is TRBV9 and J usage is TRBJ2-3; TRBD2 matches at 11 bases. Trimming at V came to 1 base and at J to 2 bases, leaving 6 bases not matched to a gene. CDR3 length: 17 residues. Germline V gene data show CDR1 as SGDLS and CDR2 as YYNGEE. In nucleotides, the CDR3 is TGTGCCAGCAGCGTACTGGGGACTAGCGGCTACACAGATACGCAGTATTTT. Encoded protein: CASSVLGTSGYTDTQYF.

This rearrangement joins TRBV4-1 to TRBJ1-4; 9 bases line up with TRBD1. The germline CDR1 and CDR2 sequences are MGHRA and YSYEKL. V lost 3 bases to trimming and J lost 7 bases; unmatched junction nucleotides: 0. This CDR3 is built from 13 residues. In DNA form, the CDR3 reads TGCGCCAGCAGCCAGGACAGGGGTGAAAAACTGTTTTTT. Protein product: CASSQDRGEKLFF.

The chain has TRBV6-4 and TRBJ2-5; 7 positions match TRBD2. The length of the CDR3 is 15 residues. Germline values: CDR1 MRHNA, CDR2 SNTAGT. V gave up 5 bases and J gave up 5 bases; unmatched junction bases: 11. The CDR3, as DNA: TGTGCCAGCAGTAAACGGGACGGGGAGGGGGAGACCCAGTACTTC. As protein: CASSKRDGEGETQYF.

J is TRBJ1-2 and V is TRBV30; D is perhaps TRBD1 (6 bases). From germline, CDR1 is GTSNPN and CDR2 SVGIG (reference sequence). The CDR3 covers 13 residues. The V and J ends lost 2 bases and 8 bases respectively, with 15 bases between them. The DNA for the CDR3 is TGTGCCTGGAGTCAGGGGTTTAGGAGCGGCTACACCTTC. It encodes CAWSQGFRSGYTF.